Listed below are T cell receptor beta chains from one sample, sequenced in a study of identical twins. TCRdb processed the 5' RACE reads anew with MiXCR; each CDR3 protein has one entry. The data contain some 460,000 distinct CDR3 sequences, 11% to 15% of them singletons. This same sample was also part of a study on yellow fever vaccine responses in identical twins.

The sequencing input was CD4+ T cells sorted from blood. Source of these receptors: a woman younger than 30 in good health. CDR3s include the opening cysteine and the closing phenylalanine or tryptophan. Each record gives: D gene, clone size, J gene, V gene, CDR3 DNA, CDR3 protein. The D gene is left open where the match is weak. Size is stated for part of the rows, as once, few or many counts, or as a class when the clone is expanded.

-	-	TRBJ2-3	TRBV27	TGTGCCACCATGACTAGTTGGACCACAGATACGCAGTATTTT	CATMTSWTTDTQYF
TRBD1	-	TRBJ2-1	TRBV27	TGTGCCAGCAGTTCCGGGACAGGGGACAATGAGCAGTTCTTC	CASSSGTGDNEQFF
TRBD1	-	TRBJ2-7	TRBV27	TGTGCCAGCAGTTTATCCGGGACAGACTCCTACGAGCAGTACTTC	CASSLSGTDSYEQYF
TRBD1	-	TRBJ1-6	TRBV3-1	TGTGCCAGCAGGGGGACAGCATCACCCCTCCACTTT	CASRGTASPLHF
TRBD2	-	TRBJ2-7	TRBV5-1	TGCGCCAGCAGCCCCTCCCGGGGGGGGACCTACGAGCAGTACTTC	CASSPSRGGTYEQYF
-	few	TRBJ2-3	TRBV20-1	TGCAGTGCCAGAGGGGGACTCTTCACAGATACGCAGTATTTT	CSARGGLFTDTQYF
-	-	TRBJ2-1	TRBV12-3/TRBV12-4	TGTGCCAGCAGTCAATATCCAGGGGTAAATGAGCAGTTCTTC	CASSQYPGVNEQFF
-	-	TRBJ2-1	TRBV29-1	TGCAGCGTTCGAGGGATAGGTGAGCAGTTCTTC	CSVRGIGEQFF
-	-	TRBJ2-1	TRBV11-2	TGTGCCAGCAGCTTAGCTGTGCTAGCGAACTCCTACAATGAGCAGTTCTTC	CASSLAVLANSYNEQFF
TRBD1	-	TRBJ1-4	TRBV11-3	TGTGCCAGCAGCTCAGGACAGGATGAAAAACTGTTTTTT	CASSSGQDEKLFF
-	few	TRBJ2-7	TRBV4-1	TGCGCCAGCAGCAAAAGACAAGGGGCCTACGAGCAGTACTTC	CASSKRQGAYEQYF
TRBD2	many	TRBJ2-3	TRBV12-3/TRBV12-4	TGTGCCAGCAGGATGGAGTCTAGCGGGAGATCAGATACGCAGTATTTT	CASRMESSGRSDTQYF
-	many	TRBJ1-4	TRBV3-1	TGTGCCAGCAGCCCCGACTGGAGTAGAGAAAAACTGTTTTTT	CASSPDWSREKLFF
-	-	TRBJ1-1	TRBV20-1	TGCAGTGCTAGACAGGCGAACACTGAAGCTTTCTTT	CSARQANTEAFF
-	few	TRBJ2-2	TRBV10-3	TGTGCCATCAGTGAGTCGAACACCGGGGAGCTGTTTTTT	CAISESNTGELFF
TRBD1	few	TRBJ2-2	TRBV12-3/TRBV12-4	TGTGCCAGCAGTTTAGGGACAGGGTCCGGGGAGCTGTTTTTT	CASSLGTGSGELFF
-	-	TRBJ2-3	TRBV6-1	TGTGCCAGCAGTGAAGCGGTGAGCGGCCCGGGGGATACGCAGTATTTT	CASSEAVSGPGDTQYF
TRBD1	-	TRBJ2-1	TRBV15	TGTGCCACCAGCCTAGACAGGGTGGTCAATGAGCAGTTCTTC	CATSLDRVVNEQFF
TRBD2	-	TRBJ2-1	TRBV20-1	TGCAGTGCTCCCGGCGGGGGGCGGGGGCAGTTCTTC	CSAPGGGRGQFF
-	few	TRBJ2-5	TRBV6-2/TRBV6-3	TGTGCCAGCAGTGGCCTCGTTGACATCCAAGAGACCCAGTACTTC	CASSGLVDIQETQYF
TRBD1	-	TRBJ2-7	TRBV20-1	TGCAGTGCTAGAGTGGGGACAGGGGCCTACGAGCAGTACTTC	CSARVGTGAYEQYF
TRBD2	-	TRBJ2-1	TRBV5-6	TGTGCCAGCAGCTTGGTGGGGGTCAAGCGGGAGGGCCGATATGAGCAGTTCTTC	CASSLVGVKREGRYEQFF
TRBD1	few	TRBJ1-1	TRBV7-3	TGTGCCAGCAGCCGCGACAGGGGGCAGAGGGCTTTCTTT	CASSRDRGQRAFF
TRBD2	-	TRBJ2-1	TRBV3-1	TGTGCCAGCAGCCAAGTAGCTAGCGGGCCCAATGAGCAGTTCTTC	CASSQVASGPNEQFF
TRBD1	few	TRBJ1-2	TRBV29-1	TGCAGCGTTGGGACAGGGGGAGCTACTAACTATGGCTACACCTTC	CSVGTGGATNYGYTF
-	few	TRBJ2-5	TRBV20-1	TGCAGTGCTCGACACGGGAGTGAGACCCAGTACTTC	CSARHGSETQYF
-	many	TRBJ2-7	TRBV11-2	TGTGCCAGCAGCTTAACGCCGAAGGATGGTTACGAGCAGTACTTC	CASSLTPKDGYEQYF
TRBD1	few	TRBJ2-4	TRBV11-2	TGTGCCAGCAGCTCGACAGGGATCTCCAGTAACATTCAGTACTTC	CASSSTGISSNIQYF
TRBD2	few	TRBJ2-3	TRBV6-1	TGTGCCAGCAGTGGGGCTGTAGCGGGGGCTAGCACAGATACGCAGTATTTT	CASSGAVAGASTDTQYF
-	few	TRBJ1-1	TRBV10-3	TGTGCCATCAGTGATAGGGGCGGTGGAATGAACACTGAAGCTTTCTTT	CAISDRGGGMNTEAFF
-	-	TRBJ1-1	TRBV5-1	TGCGCCAGCAGCTTGCAGCAGAACACTGAAGCTTTCTTT	CASSLQQNTEAFF
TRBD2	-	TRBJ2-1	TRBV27	TGTGCCAGCAGATCCGGACTAGCGGGAGTTGAGCAGTTCTTC	CASRSGLAGVEQFF
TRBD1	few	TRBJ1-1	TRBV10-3	TGTGCCATCAGGGAACAGGGGAGGAGCACTGAAGCTTTCTTT	CAIREQGRSTEAFF
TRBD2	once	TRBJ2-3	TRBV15	TGTGCCACCAGCAGATATCACCCCCAAGGACTAGCGGGGGGGGCAGATACGCAGTATTTT	CATSRYHPQGLAGGADTQYF
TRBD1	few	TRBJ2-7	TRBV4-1	TGCGCCAGCAGCCAAGATCCAGTTTCGGGACAGGGCCCCTACGAGCAGTACTTC	CASSQDPVSGQGPYEQYF
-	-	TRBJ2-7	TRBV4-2	TGTGCCAGCAGCCAAGATCTTATGGGTGGGATCTACGAGCAGTACTTC	CASSQDLMGGIYEQYF
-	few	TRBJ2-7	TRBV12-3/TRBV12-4	TGTGCCAGCAGATCGCTAGCTAACGAGCAGTACTTC	CASRSLANEQYF
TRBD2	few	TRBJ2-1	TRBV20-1	TGCAGTGCTAGCCTCCCGGGGGGGAATGAGCAGTTCTTC	CSASLPGGNEQFF
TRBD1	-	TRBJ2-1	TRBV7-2	TGTGCCAGCAGCCTCCAGGACAGGGGGAACAATGAGCAGTTCTTC	CASSLQDRGNNEQFF
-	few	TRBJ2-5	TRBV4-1	TGCGCCAGCAGCCGAAAGATCGACAATATGATCTGGGAGACCCAGTACTTC	CASSRKIDNMIWETQYF
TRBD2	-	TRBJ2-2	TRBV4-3	TGCGCCAGCAGCCTCTGGGGGGGAAACACCGGGGAGCTGTTTTTT	CASSLWGGNTGELFF
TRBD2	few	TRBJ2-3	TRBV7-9	TGTGCCAGCAGCTTACTGCCGGGAGGAACAGATACGCAGTATTTT	CASSLLPGGTDTQYF
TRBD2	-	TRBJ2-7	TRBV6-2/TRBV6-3	TGTGCCAGCAGTGCCCTACTAGCGGGTCGCTACGAGCAGTACTTC	CASSALLAGRYEQYF
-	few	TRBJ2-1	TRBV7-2	TGTGCCAGCAGCCATCCTAGGAATGAGCAGTTCTTC	CASSHPRNEQFF
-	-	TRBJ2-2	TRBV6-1	TGTGCCAGCAGTGGACAGGGGAGGGGGAACACCGGGGAGCTGTTTTTT	CASSGQGRGNTGELFF
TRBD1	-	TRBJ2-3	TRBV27	TGTGCCAGCAGCGAGCAGCCCCGGGACAGGGTAGCAGATACGCAGTATTTT	CASSEQPRDRVADTQYF
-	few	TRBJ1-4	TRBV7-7	TGTGCTAGCAGCTTAGAGGGAGCGGAAAAACTGTTTTTT	CASSLEGAEKLFF
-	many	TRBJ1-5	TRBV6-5	TGTGCCAGCAGTTACGAGGTGACTCAGCCCCAGCATTTT	CASSYEVTQPQHF
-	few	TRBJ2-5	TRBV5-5	TGTGCCAGCAGCTTGTTTGCGGAAGAGACCCAGTACTTC	CASSLFAEETQYF
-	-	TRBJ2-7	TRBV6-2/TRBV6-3	TGTGCCAGCAGACCTCGGGCAGGGTGGACCTACGAGCAGTACTTC	CASRPRAGWTYEQYF
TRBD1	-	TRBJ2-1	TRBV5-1	TGCGCCAGCCAACAGGGGGCCAAACTCTACAATGAGCAGTTCTTC	CASQQGAKLYNEQFF
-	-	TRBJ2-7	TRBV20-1	TGCAGTGCTAAAGGCCTTAGGACCTGGGACTACGAGCAGTACTTC	CSAKGLRTWDYEQYF